The entry below describes one TCR beta chain. It lacks a known antigen. Per-base qualities were not stored, and no clone one base away is much larger. This specimen belongs to a study of T-cell reconstitution after alpha-beta-depleted transplantation in children listed by TCRdb under 2016. Concerning the study at large: The study quantitatively tracked T-cell immune reconstitution after TCRalphabeta/CD19-depleted allogeneic hematopoietic cell transplantation in children using TCR repertoire profiling. Study-wide findings and limitations: The apparently early alphabetaT-cell count recovery about two months after transplant was reportedly dependent on only several hundred rapidly expanded clones derived from non-depleted graft cells. In some patients, the high TCRbeta diversity seen at day 60 was put down to recipient T cells and intrathymic progenitors that had survived conditioning. Over subsequent months, a decline in hyperexpanded clone frequencies was noted, and after one year, T-cell counts and TCRbeta diversity were mostly ascribed to newly produced T cells.

The germline V gene sets CDR1 to MNHEY and CDR2 to SVGAGI. V was cut back by 6 bases and J by 10 bases, leaving a gap of 16 bases between them. The CDR3 covers 12 residues, taking in both the cysteine and the phenylalanine. Just CDR3 DNA is preserved here, 36 bases in frame from base 1. Library creation used PCR. Sequencing was performed on an Illumina HiSeq 2500. TCR library preparation used molecular barcoding, with unique molecular identifiers applied to normalize quantification of the TCRbeta repertoire. TCRdb handled the public reads itself, with Q25 trimming in fastp and clone calling in MiXCR, and kept productive beta chains. Rows are unified per CDR3 protein, each entry keeping the most common DNA and genes. The sample profile shows a few hundred thousand distinct CDR3 sequences; 6% to 10% of them were found once. The biggest ten clones account for 9.1% of the sample. The treatment or condition label for this specimen denotes: allogeneic hematopoietic cell transplantation with graft depleted of TCRalphabeta T cells and CD19 B cells. TCRalphabeta/CD19-depleted allogeneic hematopoietic cell grafts were given to the transplant recipients, all of whom were children.

The sample consisted of peripheral blood, taken 360 days after TCRalphabeta/CD19-depleted stem cell transplant. The sequence links TRBV6-5 to TRBJ2-7, with the D segment possibly TRBD1 or TRBD2, each aligning over 5 bases. The TCR comes from a female patient between 2 and 10 years old who had a stem cell transplant for Fanconi anemia, so the T cells may come from the graft donor. The base sequence is TGTGCCAGCAGGAGAACTCAGGGACGTCAGTACTTC. The translation is CASRRTQGRQYF.